Reported below is one T cell receptor (beta chain). Its antigen is not known. Sequencing used immunoSEQ multiplex PCR; TCRdb keeps in-frame clones, though not all of them. This sample has about 1.9 million clones, with about 94% found just once. Naivety among CD8 cells was defined by CD45RO negativity and positive CCR7 selection, thereby excluding terminally differentiated effector memory CD45RA+ cells. The donor cohort consisted entirely of Caucasian adults residing in Nashville, Tennessee. These data are taken from a study of shared clonotypes between healthy human individuals. In the study overall: Three CD4 naive, three CD4 memory, two CD8 naive and one CD8 memory plate were used per donor. Findings and limits, study-wide: Naive CD4 clonotype sharing across several donors was 4% to 5.5%. Rarefaction curves obtained for sorted subsets showed sequencing incomplete despite large depth.

This receptor was taken from a man between 18 and 35 years old in good health. Some clones in this sample may be carry-over from other donors' samples. Sequenced: naive CD8+ T cells from PBMCs.

The CDR3 coding sequence is TGTGCCAGCAGTTATGGACAGGGGAGCTATGGCTACACCTTC. Residues: CASSYGQGSYGYTF. This chain uses TRBV5-6 with TRBJ1-2; 9 positions agree with TRBD1. In germline, CDR1 is SGHDT, CDR2 YYEEEE. The CDR3 contains 14 residues. V shed 5 bases, J shed 4 bases, and the junction held 6 bases outside the gene matches.